These T cell receptor beta chains were read from a single sample in a study of spatial heterogeneity in lung cancer. TCRdb re-derived calls from the 5' RACE reads in MiXCR, one entry per CDR3 protein. The sample contains fewer than 12,000 distinct CDR3 sequences, roughly 7.9% of which appear only once. The input for sequencing was PBMCs, taken at surgery. The receptors come from a male donor with early-stage non-small cell lung cancer. CDR3s include the opening cysteine and the closing phenylalanine or tryptophan. Some rows mark clone size as missing; the rest say once, few, many or name a class of expanded clone.

clone size | V gene | CDR3 protein
NA | TRBV19 | CASSPDSPNRINQPQHF
medium-sized | TRBV7-2 | CASSLGLAGGRETQYF
NA | TRBV10-3 | CATGGDTYEQYF
medium-sized | TRBV6-5 | CASRAAFGGGTNTGELFF
many | TRBV5-1 | CASRSGTGSYNEQFF
many | TRBV11-2 | CASSPLRPAVYQETQYF
many | TRBV5-1 | CASSLESTTDTQYF
medium-sized | TRBV7-7 | CASSSGPTSGGNEQFF
many | TRBV5-6 | CASSPLGKRGAINEQFF
many | TRBV9 | CASSPDRGAEIEQYF